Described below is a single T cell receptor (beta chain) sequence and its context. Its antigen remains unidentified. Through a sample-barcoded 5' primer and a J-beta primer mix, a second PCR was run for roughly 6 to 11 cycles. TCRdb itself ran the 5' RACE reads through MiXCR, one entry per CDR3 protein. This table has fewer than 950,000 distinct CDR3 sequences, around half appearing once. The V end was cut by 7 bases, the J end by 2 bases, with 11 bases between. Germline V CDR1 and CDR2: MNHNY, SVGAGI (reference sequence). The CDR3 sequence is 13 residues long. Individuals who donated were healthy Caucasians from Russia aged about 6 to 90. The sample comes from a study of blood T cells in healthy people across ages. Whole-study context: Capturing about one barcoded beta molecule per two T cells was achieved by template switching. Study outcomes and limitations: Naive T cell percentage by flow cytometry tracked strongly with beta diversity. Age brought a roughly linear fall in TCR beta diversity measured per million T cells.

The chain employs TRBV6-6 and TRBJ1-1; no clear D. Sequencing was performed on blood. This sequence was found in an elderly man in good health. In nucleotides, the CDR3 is TGTGCCAGCACAAACGGGGTAAACACTGAAGCTTTCTTT. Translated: CASTNGVNTEAFF.